This T cell receptor beta chain was observed in a study of T cell responses to AZD1222 COVID-19 vaccine. Study-level findings and limits: It was only 6 or 7 AZD1222 recipients who were seropositive at baseline. Donors were largely white British and mainly female; clonal diversity was possibly underestimated.

Some clones are missing from TCRdb's copy, which holds only in-frame ones; the method was immunoSEQ multiplex PCR. The data contain fewer than 55,000 clones, 83% of them singletons. Note on this clone: Its antigen is unidentified.

This CDR3 is built from 13 residues. Trimming left V 5 bases short and J 8 bases short, with 15 bases between. CDR1 and CDR2 (germline): MDHEN, SYDVKM. This TCR was sampled from an adult in good health. The rearrangement links TRBV28 to TRBJ1-2; possible D gene TRBD1, 5 bases. Source: peripheral blood, taken on day 0 of AZD1222 vaccination. The CDR3 DNA reads as TGTGCCAGCAGTCTGTGGGGGGGAGTCGGCTACACCTTC. Its protein is CASSLWGGVGYTF.